This T cell receptor (beta chain) appears in the sequencing data of a study of blood T cells in healthy people across ages. On the study more broadly: Per two T cells, template switching captured roughly one barcoded beta molecule.

In this sample, this clonotype turned up a few times. The junction had 5 bases not matched to a gene; V was cut back by 2 bases and J by 4 bases. Germline V gives CDR1 SGHVS, CDR2 FQNEAQ. This CDR3 region has 16 residues. Alongside a J-beta primer mix, a sample-barcoded 5' primer served in a second PCR lasting about 6 to 12 cycles. Each cDNA was tagged by a template-switch adaptor containing 12 random nucleotides. TCRdb passed the 5' RACE reads through MiXCR, listing each CDR3 protein once. Here the sample spans roughly 570,000 distinct CDR3 sequences, 27% being singletons. Ranging in age from roughly 6 to 100, the donors were healthy Caucasian individuals from Russia.

The material sequenced was blood. This clonotype was sampled from a woman in her seventies in good health. The V call is TRBV7-8, the J call TRBJ1-5; TRBD1 agrees at 10 bases. In DNA, the CDR3 is TGTGCCAGCAGCTTACGGGACAGGGGCCTTAATCAGCCCCAGCATTTT. Translated: CASSLRDRGLNQPQHF.